These 28 T cell receptor beta chains came from one sample sequenced in a study of blood T cell repertoires in COVID-19. Sequencing used immunoSEQ multiplex PCR; TCRdb keeps in-frame clones, though not all of them. The data contain some 240,000 clones, approximately 80% of them singletons. The specimen sequenced was peripheral blood. These receptors were collected from a woman aged 80 or over with acute or convalescent COVID-19.

The chain is built from TRBV2 and TRBJ2-1; no reliable D call. Between the trimmed V and J ends, which lost 0 bases and 9 bases, there was a span of 15 bases. From germline, CDR1 is SNHLY and CDR2 FYNNEI. This CDR3 contains 15 residues. CDR3 coding DNA: TGTGCCAGCAGTGAAGCGCTTCTGAGAGCTGGTGAGCAGTTCTTC. Translated: CASSEALLRAGEQFF.

The chain couples TRBV5-6 to TRBJ2-7; D might be TRBD2 (6 bases). CDR3 size: 17 residues. Germline V lookup: CDR1 SGHDT, CDR2 YYEEEE. The V end was cut by 6 bases, the J end by 6 bases, with 28 bases between. In DNA form, the CDR3 reads TGTGCCAGCAAGGAATTGGGACTCCAGGATGAGTTAGGCGAGCAGTACTTC. Translated, it gives CASKELGLQDELGEQYF.

The chain is built from TRBV5-1 and TRBJ2-1, with 10 bases matching TRBD2. Germline V gene lookup returns CDR1 SGHRS and CDR2 YFSETQ. The CDR3 is made up of 15 amino acids. After removal of 3 bases from V and 7 bases from J, the junction contained 7 bases not matched to a gene. The CDR3 sequence: CASSSSGGARNEQFF. The CDR3 region has the DNA TGCGCCAGCAGCTCAAGCGGGGGGGCCCGGAATGAGCAGTTCTTC.

The rearrangement uses TRBV9 and TRBJ2-5, with TRBD2 matching 8 bases. CDR1 and CDR2 (germline): SGDLS, YYNGEE. CDR3 length: 14 amino acids. Losses at the gene ends were 4 bases for V and 1 base for J; bases not matched to a gene: 3. The CDR3 loop reads CASSLGTSQETQYF. The CDR3 bases are TGTGCCAGCAGCCTCGGGACTAGCCAAGAGACCCAGTACTTC.

V is TRBV27 and J is TRBJ2-5; 11 nucleotides align to TRBD1. V lost 6 bases to trimming and J lost 3 bases; unmatched junction nucleotides: 6. Germline V CDR1 and CDR2: MNHEY, SMNVEV (reference sequence). CDR3 length: 15 amino acids. DNA of the CDR3: TGTGCCAGCAGGGGGTCGGGACAGGGGGAAGAGACCCAGTACTTC. It translates to CASRGSGQGEETQYF.

Of note for this clone: Compared with germline, one end of the junction differs, possibly owing to a read error. This chain connects TRBV7-6 to TRBJ1-3; maybe TRBD1 (5 bases). Germline CDR1 reads SGHVS; CDR2 reads FNYEAQ. The CDR3 has 12 amino acids. CDR3 bases: TGTGCCAGCAGCTTAGGAGGGGACTATCTCCATTTT. It is translated as CASSLGGDYLHF.

The chain couples TRBV19 to TRBJ2-1, with D possibly TRBD2 on 7 matching bases. CDR3 length: 17 amino acids. Trimming pared 0 bases from V and 4 bases from J, leaving 16 bases between. Germline V gene data show CDR1 as LNHDA and CDR2 as SQIVND (reference sequence). The chain's CDR3 is CASSIDWSGGPYNEQFF. Here the CDR3 DNA reads TGTGCCAGTAGTATAGATTGGTCGGGGGGCCCGTACAATGAGCAGTTCTTC.

The CDR3 sequence: CASSLSGRPLTEAFF. The CDR3 coding sequence is TGTGCCAGCAGCTTGTCAGGCAGGCCCCTGACTGAAGCTTTCTTT. The chain joins TRBV5-8 to TRBJ1-1; D is unclear. Trimming pared 1 base from V and 5 bases from J, leaving 15 bases between. The CDR3 extends over 15 amino acids. Per the germline V gene, CDR1 is SGHTS and CDR2 is YDEGEE.

This chain connects TRBV6-5 to TRBJ2-2; 8 bases map to TRBD1. Germline CDR1 reads MNHEY; CDR2 reads SVGAGI. With 6 bases clipped from V and 2 bases from J, the junction kept 2 bases outside the gene matches. The CDR3 is made up of 14 amino acids. CDR3 in DNA: TGTGCCAGCAGGGGGACAGGAAACACCGGGGAGCTGTTTTTT. Translating it yields CASRGTGNTGELFF.

Here the CDR3 reads CASSQDPTSWSGANVLTF. CDR3 DNA sequence: TGTGCCAGCAGCCAAGACCCGACTTCTTGGTCTGGGGCCAACGTCCTGACTTTC. This chain joins TRBV3-1 (or the pseudogene TRBV3-2) and TRBJ2-6, with D unclear. The CDR3 spans 18 residues. Deletions cut 0 bases from V and 1 base from J, with 13 bases between. CDR1 LGHDT and CDR2 YNNKEL come from the germline V gene (reference sequence).

The rearrangement uses TRBV6-1 and TRBJ1-5; TRBD1 matches 10 bases. The CDR3 is 17 amino acids. V shed 4 bases and J 4 bases; nucleotides not matched to a gene: 10. Germline CDR1 is MNHNS and CDR2 is SASEGT. The CDR3 is CASSGTGGVLSNQPQHF. As DNA, the CDR3 is TGTGCCAGCAGTGGGACAGGGGGAGTGTTAAGTAATCAGCCCCAGCATTTT.

The genes are TRBV6-5 and TRBJ1-3; D unresolved. Germline V gives CDR1 MNHEY, CDR2 SVGAGI. The CDR3 sequence is 14 residues long. V was trimmed by 6 bases and J by 3 bases, leaving 12 bases between them. CDR3 protein: CASSPAPRGNTIYF. In DNA, the CDR3 is TGTGCCAGCAGCCCCGCGCCCCGTGGAAACACCATATATTTT.

Only one count was recorded for this clone. This chain joins TRBV2 and TRBJ1-2; no clear D gene. Trimming removed 3 bases from V and 4 bases from J, with 18 bases in between. This CDR3 contains 16 residues. Germline assignment: CDR1 SNHLY and CDR2 FYNNEI. The CDR3 reads CASSEPQWVRLYGYTF. The CDR3 DNA reads TGTGCCAGCAGTGAGCCGCAGTGGGTCAGACTCTATGGCTACACCTTC.

As DNA, the CDR3 is TGTGCCAGCAGCCAAGAAGGGGTCTACGAGCAGTACTTC. This sequence encodes CASSQEGVYEQYF. The chain couples TRBV3-1 (or the pseudogene TRBV3-2) to TRBJ2-7; D perhaps matches TRBD1 (5 bases). Per germline, CDR1 LGHDT and CDR2 YNNKEL (reference sequence). The V end lost 0 bases, the J end lost 3 bases, and 6 bases lay between the germline ends. The CDR3 runs to 13 residues.

In this sample, this clone turned up a few times. In DNA form, the CDR3 reads TGTGCCAGTAGTATGCTGAGGGAAAAACTGTTTTTT. It translates to CASSMLREKLFF. The rearrangement uses TRBV19 and TRBJ1-4; no firm D call. The CDR3 sequence is 12 residues long. The germline V gene has CDR1 LNHDA and CDR2 SQIVND (reference sequence). V gave up 3 bases and J gave up 8 bases, with 7 bases separating them.

The genes are TRBV6-5 and TRBJ1-2; the D is unclear. The ends were cut back, 6 bases at V and 1 base at J, with 9 bases in the middle. The germline gives CDR1 MNHEY, CDR2 SVGAGI. The CDR3 runs 13 residues. The CDR3 sequence: CASSPSFNYGYTF. DNA of the CDR3: TGTGCCAGCAGCCCCTCCTTTAACTATGGCTACACCTTC.

V gene TRBV30 combines with J gene TRBJ1-3; D gene uncertain. CDR1 and CDR2 (germline): GTSNPN, SVGIG (reference sequence). Between the trimmed V and J ends, which lost 4 bases and 6 bases, there was a span of 10 bases. The CDR3 runs 12 residues. The DNA for the CDR3 is TGTGCCTGGAAAGACACCATAAACACCATATATTTT. Encoded protein: CAWKDTINTIYF.

The chain is built from TRBV5-1 and TRBJ1-4; no definite D call. This CDR3 spans 14 amino acids. CDR1 SGHRS and CDR2 YFSETQ come from the germline V gene. V was shortened by 5 bases and J by 4 bases, with 12 bases between the two germline ends. The CDR3 reads CASSPDGLNEKLFF. The DNA of the CDR3 is TGCGCCAGCAGTCCGGACGGACTTAATGAAAAACTGTTTTTT.

J is TRBJ1-1 and V is TRBV6-6, with 7 positions matching TRBD1. The CDR3 is 14 residues long. Germline trimming cut 2 bases from V and 5 bases from J; bases unmatched to any gene: 5. Germline V gene sequence: CDR1 MNHNY, CDR2 SVGAGI (reference sequence). CDR3 in amino acids: CASSYEGGGTEAFF. In nucleotides, the CDR3 is TGTGCCAGCAGTTACGAAGGGGGCGGAACTGAAGCTTTCTTT.

CDR3 protein: CASSSWGGLNEKLFF. In nucleotides, the CDR3 is TGTGCCAGCAGCTCCTGGGGGGGCCTTAATGAAAAACTGTTTTTT. This chain connects TRBV7-2 to TRBJ1-4; a weak D match, TRBD1 (6 bases). This CDR3 has 15 residues. Germline V CDR1 and CDR2: SGHTA, FQGNSA. V was trimmed by 4 bases and J by 4 bases, leaving 13 bases between them.

V and J are TRBV12-5 and TRBJ2-5, with 10 positions matching TRBD1. CDR1 is LGHNT and CDR2 is FRNRAP in the germline V gene. This CDR3 region has 15 residues. V trimming: 5 bases; J trimming: 4 bases; junction bases outside the gene matches: 7. The CDR3 region is CASGAGQGSGETQYF. The CDR3 DNA sequence: TGTGCTAGTGGTGCGGGACAGGGGTCCGGAGAGACCCAGTACTTC.

The genes are TRBV3-1 (or the pseudogene TRBV3-2) and TRBJ2-4, with D possibly being TRBD2 (7 bases). Between the trimmed V and J ends, which lost 6 bases and 3 bases, there was a span of 12 bases. The germline V gene has CDR1 LGHDT and CDR2 YNNKEL (reference sequence). The CDR3 has 14 residues. CDR3 sequence: CASRGGRGKNIQYF. CDR3 nucleotides: TGTGCCAGCAGGGGGGGGCGCGGCAAAAACATTCAGTACTTC.

This sequence joins TRBV6-5 and TRBJ1-6, with a weak D call TRBD1 (5 bases). The CDR3 has 12 residues. Germline CDR1 MNHEY, CDR2 SVGAGI. Between the trimmed V and J ends, which lost 6 bases and 7 bases, there was a span of 7 bases. The CDR3, as DNA: TGTGCCAGCAGGCGACAGAATTCACCCCTCCACTTT. Protein sequence: CASRRQNSPLHF.

The V call is TRBV5-1, the J call TRBJ2-5, with 7 positions matching TRBD2. There are 15 residues in the CDR3. The germline V gene encodes CDR1 SGHRS and CDR2 YFSETQ. V was pared by 4 bases and J by 4 bases, with 10 bases of the junction left unmatched. CDR3 DNA: TGCGCCAGCAGCCCCGCCCCAGGGAGGGGAGAGACCCAGTACTTC. It yields the protein CASSPAPGRGETQYF.

J is TRBJ2-3 and V is TRBV12-5, with D tentatively TRBD2 (5 bases). Germline assignment: CDR1 LGHNT and CDR2 FRNRAP. The CDR3 spans 13 residues. V was trimmed by 7 bases and J by 6 bases, leaving 14 bases between them. CDR3 coding DNA: TGTGCTAGTGCCCCTAATCGAGGGGATACGCAGTATTTT. Protein: CASAPNRGDTQYF.

This chain links TRBV27 with TRBJ2-7; maybe TRBD1 (6 bases). Deletions cut 3 bases from V and 1 base from J, with 10 bases between. The CDR3 is made up of 14 amino acids. The germline gives CDR1 MNHEY, CDR2 SMNVEV (reference sequence). The CDR3 loop is CASSLRQGSYEQYF. The CDR3 DNA reads as TGTGCCAGCAGTTTGAGGCAGGGGTCCTACGAGCAGTACTTC.

The chain uses TRBV4-2 and TRBJ2-5; 8 bases map to TRBD2. Looked up from germline, CDR1 is LGHNA and CDR2 is YNFKEQ. The CDR3 length is 14 residues. Germline trimming cut 5 bases from V and 4 bases from J; bases unmatched to any gene: 6. In DNA form, the CDR3 reads TGTGCCAGCAGCTCCGGGGGGGCCGCAGAGACCCAGTACTTC. This gives the protein CASSSGGAAETQYF.

The rearrangement joins TRBV28 to TRBJ1-2; D is unclear. The CDR3 consists of 13 residues. V lost 7 bases and J lost 1, with 10 bases in between. Germline V gene data show CDR1 as MDHEN and CDR2 as SYDVKM. The CDR3 sequence: CASKREINYGYTF. The CDR3 nucleotides are TGTGCCAGCAAGAGGGAAATTAACTATGGCTACACCTTC.